These 10 T cell receptor beta chains originate from one sample sequenced in a study of human versus mouse CDR3 diversity and MHC coevolution. The assay was immunoSEQ multiplex PCR, and TCRdb's table has in-frame clones only and misses some. Of 60,000 to 95,000 clones listed, less than 95% were seen once; the top ten hold less than 0.19%. What was sequenced was naive CD4+ T cells from blood. Sample subset: CD45RO-negative CD62L-positive naive CD4 T cells. The receptors were gathered from a person aged 25 to 75 in good health.

V is TRBV5-4 and J is TRBJ1-2; no clear D. The germline gives CDR1 SGHNT, CDR2 YYREEE (reference sequence). CDR3 size: 15 residues. V lost 4 bases to trimming and J lost 4 bases, with 17 bases between them. The CDR3 region is CASSISGKIAYGYTF. For the CDR3, the DNA is TGTGCCAGCAGCATTTCCGGGAAGATTGCCTATGGCTACACCTTC.

The chain recombines TRBV29-1 with TRBJ2-7; D may be TRBD2 (8 bases). The CDR3 sequence is 15 residues long. The germline CDR1 and CDR2 sequences are SQVTM and ANQGSEA. V lost 4 bases and J 4 bases, leaving 20 bases between the germline ends. The CDR3 DNA reads TGCAGCGTTGTCGAGGGGGCGGGCGGGGGGTACGAGCAGTACTTC. Translation gives CSVVEGAGGGYEQYF.

The genes are TRBV30 and TRBJ2-7, with 7 bases fitting TRBD2. CDR1 is GTSNPN and CDR2 is SVGIG in the germline V gene (reference sequence). The V gene end was trimmed by 3 bases and the J gene end by 6 bases; junction bases not matched to a gene: 11. This CDR3 is 14 amino acids long. The CDR3 region is CAWSGGFRSSEQYF. The CDR3 bases are TGTGCCTGGAGCGGGGGGTTTAGGTCGAGCGAGCAGTACTTC.

The rearrangement uses TRBV6-6 and TRBJ2-7, with D uncertain. V was cut by 5 bases and J by 3 bases, with 11 bases left in between. Germline V gives CDR1 MNHNY, CDR2 SVGAGI (reference sequence). The CDR3 extends over 13 amino acids. The DNA of the CDR3 is TGTGCCAGCAGTAACCGACATCTCTACGAGCAGTACTTC. This encodes CASSNRHLYEQYF.

The chain employs TRBV15 and TRBJ2-7, with 8 bases matching TRBD1. Germline V gene sequence: CDR1 LNHNV, CDR2 YYDKDF (reference sequence). The V segment lost 4 bases and the J segment 2 bases; nucleotides outside the gene matches: 7. This CDR3 spans 15 amino acids. For the CDR3, the DNA is TGTGCCACCAGCACCATTGACAGGGGAACCTACGAGCAGTACTTC. It translates to CATSTIDRGTYEQYF.

This clone was observed a few times. This chain connects TRBV10-1 to TRBJ2-7, with 11 bases aligning to TRBD2. V gave up 6 bases and J gave up 0 bases; unmatched junction bases: 7. The CDR3 length is 16 residues. Germline assignment: CDR1 WNHNN and CDR2 SYGVQD (reference sequence). This chain's CDR3 is CASSPGTSGPSYEQYF. CDR3 nucleotide sequence: TGCGCCAGCAGCCCCGGGACTAGCGGACCCTCCTACGAGCAGTACTTC.

The rearrangement links TRBV28 to TRBJ2-2, with D maybe TRBD1 (6 bases). Germline loops: CDR1 MDHEN, CDR2 SYDVKM. There are 13 residues in the CDR3. Trimming pared 10 bases from V and 4 bases from J, leaving 13 bases between. CDR3 in amino acids: CATRYRATGELFF. CDR3 DNA: TGTGCCACCCGGTACAGGGCCACCGGGGAGCTGTTTTTT.

The chain joins TRBV28 to TRBJ1-4, with D unresolved. Trimming left V 3 bases short and J 5 bases short, with 13 bases between. Germline lookup yields CDR1 MDHEN and CDR2 SYDVKM. The CDR3 sequence is 15 residues long. The CDR3 DNA is TGTGCCAGCAGTTTTCGGGCGGGCGCAAATGAAAAACTGTTTTTT. Translation gives CASSFRAGANEKLFF.

The chain carries TRBV12-5 and TRBJ2-7; 7 nucleotides align to TRBD2. V gave up 4 bases and J gave up 12 bases; unmatched junction bases: 15. Germline V lookup: CDR1 LGHNT, CDR2 FRNRAP. The CDR3 sequence is 14 residues long. The CDR3 is CASGSIDVGGSRYF. The CDR3 region has the DNA TGTGCTAGTGGTTCTATTGACGTGGGGGGGTCACGGTACTTC. Full variable domain (remainder filled in from reference TRBV12-5 and TRBJ2-7): DARVTQTPRHKVTEMGQEVTMRCQPILGHNTVFWYRQTMMQGLELLAYFRNRAPLDDSGMPKDRFSAEMPDATLATLKIQPSEPRDSAVYFCASGSIDVGGSRYFGPGTRLTVT.

The chain joins TRBV5-1 to TRBJ2-7; D is ambiguous. Germline CDR1 and CDR2: SGHRS and YFSETQ. This CDR3 is built from 17 residues. Trimming cost V 6 bases and J 4 bases, with 26 bases left between them. The CDR3 DNA is TGCGCCAGCACCTCGCATACAGTGGTCCCCAATTGTTACGAGCAGTACTTC. Amino acids: CASTSHTVVPNCYEQYF.